What follows are 29 T cell receptor beta chains derived from one specimen sequenced in a study of blood T cell repertoires in COVID-19. The repertoire was sequenced with immunoSEQ multiplex PCR; TCRdb's copy has only in-frame clones and lacks some. This table has under 250,000 clones, around four fifths appearing once. The source material was peripheral blood. The receptors derive from a man aged 35-49 years with active or convalescent COVID-19.

V gene TRBV2 combines with J gene TRBJ2-7; 10 positions match TRBD2. This CDR3 comprises 15 residues. Per the germline V gene, CDR1 is SNHLY and CDR2 is FYNNEI. Trimming cost V 8 bases and J 5 bases; bases outside gene matches: 12. The chain's CDR3 is CASRRLAGEKHEQYF. The CDR3 DNA follows: TGTGCCAGCCGAAGACTAGCGGGTGAGAAGCACGAGCAGTACTTC.

The chain couples TRBV5-4 to TRBJ2-1; D is unresolved. The CDR3 runs to 11 residues. Trimming took 4 bases from V and 6 from J, leaving 5 bases between them. Looked up from germline, CDR1 is SGHNT and CDR2 is YYREEE (reference sequence). The chain's CDR3 is CASSNFNEQFF. CDR3 bases: TGTGCCAGCAGCAACTTCAATGAGCAGTTCTTC.

The rearrangement joins TRBV27 to TRBJ1-4, with unresolved D. Germline V gene data show CDR1 as MNHEY and CDR2 as SMNVEV (reference sequence). Trimming cost V 0 bases and J 4 bases, with 6 bases left between them. The CDR3 loop spans 14 amino acids. The CDR3 nucleotides read TGTGCCAGCAGTTTATCTTCCAGTAATGAAAAACTGTTTTTT. Protein sequence: CASSLSSSNEKLFF.

This chain links TRBV19 with TRBJ1-5; 8 nucleotides agree with TRBD1. Germline loops: CDR1 LNHDA, CDR2 SQIVND (reference sequence). V dropped 5 bases and J dropped 2; count of bases not matched to a gene: 8. This CDR3 has 16 amino acids. CDR3 amino acids: CASSSGGQGRNQPQHF. Written as DNA, the CDR3 is TGTGCCAGTAGTTCTGGCGGACAGGGTCGCAATCAGCCCCAGCATTTT.

The chain recombines TRBV2 with TRBJ1-3; 11 positions match TRBD1. The CDR3 loop spans 15 amino acids. The V and J ends lost 3 bases and 5 bases, in that order; junction bases with no gene match: 3. Germline values: CDR1 SNHLY, CDR2 FYNNEI. CDR3 in amino acids: CASSDGTGGRNTIYF. Written as DNA, the CDR3 is TGTGCCAGCAGTGACGGGACAGGGGGGAGAAACACCATATATTTT.

This clone has more than one count but fewer than ten. The V and J genes are TRBV6-6 and TRBJ1-5; D is ambiguous. Germline V gene data show CDR1 as MNHNY and CDR2 as SVGAGI (reference sequence). This CDR3 has 14 residues. Deletions cut 0 bases from V and 4 bases from J, with 7 bases between. The CDR3 nucleotides read TGTGCCAGCAGTTACTCGGAGCCAAATCAGCCCCAGCATTTT. This translates into CASSYSEPNQPQHF.

This chain uses TRBV9 with TRBJ1-1; D uncertain. CDR1 SGDLS and CDR2 YYNGEE come from the germline V gene. The CDR3 is made up of 15 amino acids. The ends were cut back, 0 bases at V and 0 bases at J, with 9 bases in the middle. The CDR3 sequence: CASSVAAQLNTEAFF. The DNA for the CDR3 is TGTGCCAGCAGCGTAGCTGCACAACTGAACACTGAAGCTTTCTTT.

This chain uses TRBV6-5 with TRBJ1-2, with 11 bases lining up with TRBD1. Germline assignment: CDR1 MNHEY and CDR2 SVGAGI. J lost 2 bases, V lost 10 bases, and 3 bases had no gene match. This CDR3 is built from 13 residues. CDR3: CATGDRGNYGYTF. CDR3 DNA sequence: TGTGCCACGGGGGACAGGGGGAACTATGGCTACACCTTC.

This sequence joins TRBV24-1 and TRBJ1-4, with D possibly matching TRBD1 (6 bases). The CDR3 extends over 15 amino acids. CDR1 and CDR2 (germline): KGHDR, SFDVKD. The V gene lost 3 bases and the J gene lost 8 bases, with 15 bases spanning the gap. The CDR3 loop is CATSDKGGDMEKLFF. The CDR3 bases are TGTGCCACCAGTGATAAAGGGGGGGATATGGAAAAACTGTTTTTT.

The rearrangement joins TRBV28 to TRBJ2-7; 8 bases align to TRBD1. This CDR3 contains 16 residues. Trimming took 5 bases from V and 6 from J; bases not matched to a gene: 15. Germline V gene sequence: CDR1 MDHEN, CDR2 SYDVKM. The CDR3 DNA reads TGTGCCAGCAGTCCCCCCCAACAGGGGGTTACTCTCGAGCAGTACTTC. Protein sequence: CASSPPQQGVTLEQYF.

This sequence joins TRBV6-5 and TRBJ2-1; 8 nucleotides line up with TRBD1. V shed 8 bases, J shed 9 bases, and the junction held 15 bases outside the gene matches. The CDR3 sequence is 15 residues long. The germline V gene encodes CDR1 MNHEY and CDR2 SVGAGI. The CDR3 DNA is TGTGCCAGCGGGACAGGTCCGAATTATGGTGGTGAGCAGTTCTTC. Its translation is CASGTGPNYGGEQFF.

The J gene is TRBJ2-1, the V gene TRBV24-1; 15 bases fit TRBD2. Germline values: CDR1 KGHDR, CDR2 SFDVKD. V dropped 9 bases and J dropped 8; count of bases not matched to a gene: 13. This CDR3 comprises 17 residues. The CDR3 reads CATGRTSGRAREDEQFF. In nucleotides, the CDR3 is TGTGCCACCGGTAGGACTAGCGGGAGGGCCCGGGAAGATGAGCAGTTCTTC.

Comments on this clone: The identical CDR3 is also encoded by other nucleotide sequences in the sample. The chain is built from TRBV5-1 and TRBJ2-3, with 12 bases aligning to TRBD2. Germline-derived CDR1 and CDR2 are SGHRS and YFSETQ. The CDR3 is 16 residues long. The junction had 3 bases not matched to a gene; V was cut back by 4 bases and J by 0 bases. Written as DNA, the CDR3 is TGCGCCAGCAGCCCGGGACTAGCGGGCAGCACAGATACGCAGTATTTT. Translating it yields CASSPGLAGSTDTQYF.

This chain joins TRBV6-6 and TRBJ2-2; no clear D gene. Between the trimmed V and J ends, which lost 5 bases and 1 base, there was a span of 11 bases. This CDR3 comprises 15 residues. CDR1 and CDR2 (germline): MNHNY, SVGAGI (reference sequence). The DNA for the CDR3 is TGTGCCAGCAGTCACAGACCCGAGAACACCGGGGAGCTGTTTTTT. It encodes CASSHRPENTGELFF.

V is TRBV6-2 or TRBV6-3 and J is TRBJ1-2; 7 bases match TRBD1. Looked up from germline, CDR1 is MNHEY and CDR2 is SVGEGT. V lost 6 bases and J lost 8; bases outside the gene matches: 12. The CDR3 consists of 14 residues. CDR3 nucleotides: TGTGCCAGCAGCCACGACGGACAGGCCCGGGGCTACACCTTC. Translated: CASSHDGQARGYTF.

The chain carries TRBV11-2 and TRBJ2-3; 12 bases agree with TRBD2. The germline gives CDR1 SGHAT, CDR2 FQNNGV. V lost 6 bases to trimming and J lost 0 bases; unmatched junction nucleotides: 10. The CDR3 consists of 18 residues. CDR3 protein: CASRQTSGRPSSTDTQYF. The CDR3 nucleotides read TGTGCCAGCAGGCAAACTAGCGGGAGGCCCTCTAGCACAGATACGCAGTATTTT.

The rearrangement links TRBV15 to TRBJ1-4; D is perhaps TRBD1 (5 bases). Trimming cost V 5 bases and J 0 bases, with 13 bases left between them. CDR3 size: 16 residues. Germline V lookup: CDR1 LNHNV, CDR2 YYDKDF (reference sequence). CDR3: CATSGGRAATNEKLFF. Written as DNA, the CDR3 is TGTGCCACCAGCGGGGGGAGGGCTGCAACTAATGAAAAACTGTTTTTT.

The CDR3 region is CASSGGTGSPLHF. The DNA for the CDR3 is TGTGCCAGCAGCGGTGGGACAGGTTCACCCCTCCACTTT. The V and J genes are TRBV9 and TRBJ1-6; 8 nucleotides line up with TRBD1. V shed 3 bases, J shed 9 bases, and the junction held 2 bases outside the gene matches. This CDR3 contains 13 residues. The V gene's germline CDR1 is SGDLS and CDR2 YYNGEE.

This chain uses TRBV5-4 with TRBJ2-2; TRBD2 matches at 10 bases. Trimming removed 4 bases from V and 5 bases from J; junction bases left unmatched: 8. CDR1 SGHNT and CDR2 YYREEE come from the germline V gene (reference sequence). The CDR3 length is 16 residues. The DNA for the CDR3 is TGTGCCAGCAGCCGGCTAGCGGGGGACCCGACCGGGGAGCTGTTTTTT. Its translation: CASSRLAGDPTGELFF.

This clone has a single count. The J gene is TRBJ2-2, the V gene TRBV27; unclear D gene. Trimming stripped 9 bases from V and 7 bases from J, with 12 bases between. Germline CDR1 and CDR2: MNHEY and SMNVEV (reference sequence). The CDR3 contains 12 residues. The CDR3 bases are TGTGCCAGTATTTCTCGAGGCGGGGAGCTGTTTTTT. It is translated as CASISRGGELFF.

The genes are TRBV7-3 and TRBJ2-3, with 9 bases lining up with TRBD2. This CDR3 region has 17 residues. CDR1 is SGHTA and CDR2 is FQGTGA in the germline V gene. After removal of 5 bases from V and 5 bases from J, the junction contained 14 bases not matched to a gene. This CDR3 is CASSPRSGGGAGDTQYF. The DNA of the CDR3 is TGTGCCAGCAGCCCGCGGAGCGGCGGGGGGGCCGGAGATACGCAGTATTTT.

The CDR3 region has the DNA TGTGCCAGCAGCTGGACGGGATCGAACACCGGGGAGCTGTTTTTT. Protein: CASSWTGSNTGELFF. The V and J genes are TRBV3-1 (or the pseudogene TRBV3-2) and TRBJ2-2; a weak D match, TRBD2 (5 bases). CDR1 is LGHDT, CDR2 YNNKEL, per germline (reference sequence). The CDR3 is 15 amino acids. V was trimmed by 5 bases and J by 0 bases, leaving 10 bases between them.

This clone was seen a single time. This chain links TRBV11-2 with TRBJ2-1, with D tentatively TRBD2 (6 bases). The germline CDR1 and CDR2 sequences are SGHAT and FQNNGV. The ends were cut back, 1 base at V and 8 bases at J, with 12 bases in the middle. This CDR3 has 14 amino acids. The CDR3: CASSLGGMVYEQFF. The DNA for the CDR3 is TGTGCCAGCAGCTTAGGCGGGATGGTCTATGAGCAGTTCTTC. Based on the CDR3 plus reference TRBV11-2 and TRBJ2-1, the full variable domain is EAGVAQSPRYKIIEKRQSVAFWCNPISGHATLYWYQQILGQGPKLLIQFQNNGVVDDSQLPKDRFSAERLKGVDSTLKIQPAKLEDSAVYLCASSLGGMVYEQFFGPGTRLTVL.

J is TRBJ1-2 and V is TRBV19; the match to TRBD1 covers 7 bases. J lost 5 bases, V lost 1 base, and 13 bases had no gene match. CDR3 length equals 17 residues. Germline V gene data show CDR1 as LNHDA and CDR2 as SQIVND (reference sequence). As DNA, the CDR3 is TGTGCCAGTAGTATAGGTCCGGGACAGAAAGCTGGATATGGCTACACCTTC. It codes for CASSIGPGQKAGYGYTF. Full variable domain (outside the CDR3, taken from reference TRBV19 and TRBJ1-2): DGGITQSPKYLFRKEGQNVTLSCEQNLNHDAMYWYRQDPGQGLRLIYYSQIVNDFQKGDIAEGYSVSREKKESFPLTVTSAQKNPTAFYLCASSIGPGQKAGYGYTFGSGTRLTVV.

With regard to this clone: One end of the junction is discordant with germline, which a read error may explain. V usage is TRBV2 and J usage is TRBJ1-2; D possibly corresponds to TRBD1 (5 bases). The length of the CDR3 is 11 residues. CDR1 is SNHLY, CDR2 FYNNEI, per germline. DNA of the CDR3: TGTTCCAGTAACGGGGGGTATGGCTACACCTTC. This translates into CSSNGGYGYTF.

This clone has just a few counts. V gene TRBV18 combines with J gene TRBJ2-7, with TRBD2 as a possible D gene (6 bases). V was trimmed by 3 bases and J by 7 bases, leaving 13 bases between them. CDR3 size: 13 residues. In germline, CDR1 is KGHSH, CDR2 LQKENI. The CDR3 is CASSPRGGDEQYF. CDR3 sequence (DNA): TGTGCCAGCTCACCCCGAGGAGGGGATGAGCAGTACTTC.

The chain joins TRBV27 to TRBJ2-1; no firm D call. Deletions cut 1 base from V and 8 bases from J, with 18 bases between. This CDR3 contains 16 residues. In germline, CDR1 is MNHEY, CDR2 SMNVEV (reference sequence). In DNA form, the CDR3 reads TGTGCCAGCAGTTTATTCGACTCCCCGCGCTGGGATGAGCAGTTCTTC. Its translation: CASSLFDSPRWDEQFF.

The table lists this clone with a few counts. The V and J genes are TRBV27 and TRBJ2-1, with 11 bases fitting TRBD2. This CDR3 has 18 residues. Germline CDR1 reads MNHEY; CDR2 reads SMNVEV (reference sequence). The ends lost 4 bases at V and 2 bases at J; junction bases unmatched: 10. CDR3 residues: CASSSGSDSGRAYNEQFF. The DNA of the CDR3 is TGTGCCAGCAGTTCGGGTAGTGATAGCGGGAGGGCCTACAATGAGCAGTTCTTC.

This clone occurred once. The CDR3 DNA sequence: TGTGCCACCAGTGACCCGACAGGGGAGACCCAGTACTTC. It translates to CATSDPTGETQYF. V is TRBV24-1 and J is TRBJ2-5, with 7 bases identical to TRBD1. The germline CDR1 and CDR2 sequences are KGHDR and SFDVKD. The V and J ends lost 4 bases and 5 bases, in that order; junction bases with no gene match: 3. The CDR3 runs 13 residues.